This T cell receptor beta chain was identified in a study of blood T cell repertoires in COVID-19 (dated by TCRdb to 2018 to 2020). Study-level background: The collaborator samples originated in the United States, Italy and Spain and spanned the acute and convalescent phases of COVID-19. The repertoires were released in a freely available public database intended as a resource for research on the immune response to SARS-CoV-2. The sample metadata nearly always contained a de-identified subject ID, COVID-19 status, age in years and sex. The dataset comprised deeply sampled blood TCRbeta repertoires from subjects exposed to, actively infected with, or recovered from COVID-19. The prospective study material was composed of cDNA or gDNA derived from T cells, B-cell-depleted T cells, or PBMCs. Samples were obtained from the ongoing ImmuneRACE study (first 160 participants) and from over 1,000 subjects provided by 6 global collaborators. Where available, HLA class I and class II types were taken from metadata supplied by the sample provider and were not determined by assay-based typing.

TCRbeta CDR3 regions were amplified from genomic DNA by means of the immunoSEQ Assay, a bias-controlled multiplex PCR. On the authors' methods: Nucleated cell counts per sample were estimated from amplification of reference gene primers within the assay. To quantify the absolute abundance of each unique TCRbeta CDR3 rearrangement, sequence reads were collapsed and filtered. For each sample, productive Simpson clonality was calculated as the square root of Simpson's diversity index across productive rearrangements. As stored in TCRdb, this immuneACCESS dataset retains in-frame rearrangements with V and J assigned. A fraction of the clones does not appear; measured against another copy, unresolved V genes explain less than half of the discrepancy, and the remainder lacks a known reason. From that table come the V and J calls and clone size; the DNA was used to work out D and trimming. The sample table holds 150,000 to 200,000 clones, of which more than 85% were seen once. The ten largest clones capture 7% to 8% of the sample.

Whole blood was collected in K2EDTA tubes by collaborating institutions according to the institutions' own protocols. Collaborator samples were shipped for TCRbeta analysis as frozen whole blood, isolated PBMCs, or DNA extracted from either sample type. To note about this clone: Its antigen specificity is not known. Per-base quality was not reported, and no clone a single base away is much larger than it.

Study-level results and caveats: The amount of clinical and demographic metadata varied by source and participant and was provided uncurated.

The germline V gene (reference sequence) gives CDR1 as SGHKS and CDR2 as YYEKEE. The CDR3, cysteine through phenylalanine, is 16 amino acids long. The read is trimmed to its CDR3 DNA, 48 bases read in frame from base 1. Ends trimmed: V by 1 base, J by 7 bases; bases unmatched to a gene: 11. This receptor was obtained from a woman older than 75 in a cohort sampled during active or convalescent COVID-19. Specimen: peripheral blood. The rearranged chain carries TRBV5-5 and TRBJ1-5, with 7 central nucleotides matching TRBD1. The CDR3 amino acid sequence is: CASSLTIDRARQPQHF. The DNA sequence is as follows: TGTGCCAGCAGCTTGACCATAGACAGGGCCCGACAGCCCCAGCATTTT.